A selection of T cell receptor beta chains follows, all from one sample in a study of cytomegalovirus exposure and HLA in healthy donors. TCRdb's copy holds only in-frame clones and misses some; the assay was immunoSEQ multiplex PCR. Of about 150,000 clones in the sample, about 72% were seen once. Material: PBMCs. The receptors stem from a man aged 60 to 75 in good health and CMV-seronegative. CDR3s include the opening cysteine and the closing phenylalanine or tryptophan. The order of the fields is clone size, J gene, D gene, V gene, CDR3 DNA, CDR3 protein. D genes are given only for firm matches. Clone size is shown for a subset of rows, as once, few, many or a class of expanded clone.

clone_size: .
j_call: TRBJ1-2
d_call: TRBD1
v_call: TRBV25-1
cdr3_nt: TGTGCCAGCAGGGGACAGGGTTTTAACTATGGCTACACCTTC
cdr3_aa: CASRGQGFNYGYTF

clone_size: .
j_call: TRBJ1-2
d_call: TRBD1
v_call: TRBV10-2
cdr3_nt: TGCGCCAGCAGAACAGGGGGCGTTGACTATGGCTACACCTTC
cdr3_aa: CASRTGGVDYGYTF

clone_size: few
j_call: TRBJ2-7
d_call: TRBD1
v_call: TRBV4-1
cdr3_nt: TGCGCCAGCAGCTCATCTGGCGGGACAGGGGCGTTCTCCTACGAGCAGTACTTC
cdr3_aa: CASSSSGGTGAFSYEQYF

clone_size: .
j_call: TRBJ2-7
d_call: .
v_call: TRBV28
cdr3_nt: TGTGCCAGCAGTCCCGACTCGGAGCAGTACTTC
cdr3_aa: CASSPDSEQYF

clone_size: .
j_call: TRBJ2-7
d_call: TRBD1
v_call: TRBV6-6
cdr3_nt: TGTGCCAGCAGTAATGGACAGGACTACGAGCAGTACTTC
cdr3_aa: CASSNGQDYEQYF

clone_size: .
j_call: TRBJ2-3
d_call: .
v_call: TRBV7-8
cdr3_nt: TGTGCCAGCAGCTTAGATCAACCGGGGGCAGATACGCAGTATTTT
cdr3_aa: CASSLDQPGADTQYF

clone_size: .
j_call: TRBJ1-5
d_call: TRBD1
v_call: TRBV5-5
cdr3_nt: TGTGCCAGCAGCTCGGACCCGACAGGGCACGATCAGCCCCAGCATTTT
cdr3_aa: CASSSDPTGHDQPQHF

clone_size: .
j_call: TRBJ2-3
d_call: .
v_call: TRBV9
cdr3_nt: TGTGCCAGCAGCGCACCGGTCGGAGGGGCAGATACGCAGTATTTT
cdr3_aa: CASSAPVGGADTQYF

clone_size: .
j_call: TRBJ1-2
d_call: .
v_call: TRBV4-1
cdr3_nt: TGCGCCAGCACAGATCCCGGCCGTGGGGCCGCTAACTATGGCTACACCTTC
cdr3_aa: CASTDPGRGAANYGYTF

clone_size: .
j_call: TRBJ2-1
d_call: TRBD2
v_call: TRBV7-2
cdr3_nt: TGTGCCAGCAGCTTAAGAGCGGGAGGGCCGCACAATGAGCAGTTCTTC
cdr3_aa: CASSLRAGGPHNEQFF

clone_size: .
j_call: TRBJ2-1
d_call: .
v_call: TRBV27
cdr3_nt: TGTGCCAGCAGTCAAAGGGGGGGGAGTGGGCGGGGAGCCCCACACAATGAGCAGTTCTTC
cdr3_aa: CASSQRGGSGRGAPHNEQFF

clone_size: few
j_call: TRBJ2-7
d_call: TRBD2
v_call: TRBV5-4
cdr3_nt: TGTGCCAGCAGCTTGGGTGGCGGGAGCCGAGGAGACGAGCAGTACTTC
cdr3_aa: CASSLGGGSRGDEQYF

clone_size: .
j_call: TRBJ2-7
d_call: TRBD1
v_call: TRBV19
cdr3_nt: TGTGCCAGTAGTCCGAGACAGGGGACGATCTCCTACGAGCAGTACTTC
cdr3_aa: CASSPRQGTISYEQYF

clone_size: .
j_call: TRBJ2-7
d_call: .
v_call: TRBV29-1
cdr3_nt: TGCAGCGTTGGTGATGGGAAAGGGGCCCACGAGCAGTACTTC
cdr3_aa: CSVGDGKGAHEQYF

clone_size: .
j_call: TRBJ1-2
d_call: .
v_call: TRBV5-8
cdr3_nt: TGTGCCAGCAGCTTGGAAGGGGAACTTCTGTATGGCTACACCTTC
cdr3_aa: CASSLEGELLYGYTF

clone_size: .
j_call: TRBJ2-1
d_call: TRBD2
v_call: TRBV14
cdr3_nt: TGTGCCAGCAGCCTATGGGGGGGTGTCTACAATGAGCAGTTCTTC
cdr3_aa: CASSLWGGVYNEQFF

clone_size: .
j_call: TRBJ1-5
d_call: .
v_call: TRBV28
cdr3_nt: TGTGCCAGTGCCCAGGGAGGAAGATTTCAGCCCCAGCATTTT
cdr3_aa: CASAQGGRFQPQHF

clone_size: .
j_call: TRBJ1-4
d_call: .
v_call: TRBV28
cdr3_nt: TGTGCCAGCGGAACAGGGTTGGGGGAAAAACTGTTTTTT
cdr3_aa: CASGTGLGEKLFF

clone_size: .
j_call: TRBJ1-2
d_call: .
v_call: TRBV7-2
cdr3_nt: TGTGCCAGCAGCTTAGGCCAGTTCTATGGCTACACCTTC
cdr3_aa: CASSLGQFYGYTF

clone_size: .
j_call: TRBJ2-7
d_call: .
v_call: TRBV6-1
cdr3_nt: TGTGCCAGCAGTGAAGTCCTAGCGAGCTACGAGCAGTACTTC
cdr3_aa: CASSEVLASYEQYF

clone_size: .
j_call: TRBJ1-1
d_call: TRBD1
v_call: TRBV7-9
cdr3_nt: TGTGCCAGCAGAGGGGACAGGAACACTGAAGCTTTCTTT
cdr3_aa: CASRGDRNTEAFF

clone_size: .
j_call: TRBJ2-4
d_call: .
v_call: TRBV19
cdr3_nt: TGTGCCAGTAGTATACGGGGCATTCAGTACTTC
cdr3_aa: CASSIRGIQYF

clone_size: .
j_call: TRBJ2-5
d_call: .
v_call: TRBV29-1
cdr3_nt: TGCAACGTCCAGGGAGAGACCCAGTACTTC
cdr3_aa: CNVQGETQYF

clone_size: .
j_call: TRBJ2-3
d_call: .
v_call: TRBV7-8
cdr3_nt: TGTGCCAGCAGCTTATTAATAGGCACAGATACGCAGTATTTT
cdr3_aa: CASSLLIGTDTQYF